This TCR beta chain was sequenced in a study of blood T cell repertoires in COVID-19. Turning to the study itself: Samples of COVID-19 (acute and convalescent) were obtained from the United States, Italy and Spain.

The CDR3 totals 15 residues. V lost 3 bases, J lost 5 bases, and 16 bases lay in between. Germline-derived CDR1 and CDR2 are SGHTA and FQGTGA. Under the authors' procedure: By means of reference gene primer amplification, nucleated cell counts were estimated. Sequencing was performed with immunoSEQ multiplex PCR; in TCRdb, only in-frame clones are kept and a portion is missing. V and J calls and clone size come straight from that table; D and trimming were deduced from the DNA. The table lists about 360,000 clones, 65% to 90% of them singletons. The sample was peripheral blood. This receptor was taken from a woman in her sixties with COVID-19, enrolled during active disease. The V gene is TRBV7-3, the J gene TRBJ2-5; a weak D match, TRBD1 (6 bases). CDR3: CASSFQQGIGETQYF. In DNA, the CDR3 is TGTGCCAGCAGCTTCCAACAGGGAATCGGGGAGACCCAGTACTTC.